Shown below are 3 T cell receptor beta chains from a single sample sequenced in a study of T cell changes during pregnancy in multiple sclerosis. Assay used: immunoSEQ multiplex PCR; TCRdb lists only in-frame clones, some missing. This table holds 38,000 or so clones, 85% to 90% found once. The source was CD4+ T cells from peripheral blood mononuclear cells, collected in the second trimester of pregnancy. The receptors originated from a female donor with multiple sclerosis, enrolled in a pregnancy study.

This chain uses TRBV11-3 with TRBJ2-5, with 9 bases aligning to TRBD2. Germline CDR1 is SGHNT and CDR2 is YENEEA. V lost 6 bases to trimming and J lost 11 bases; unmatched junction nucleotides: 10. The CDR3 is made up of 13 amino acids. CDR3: CASRGVAGVRQYF. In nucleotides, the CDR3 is TGTGCCAGCAGGGGGGTAGCGGGAGTGAGGCAGTACTTC.

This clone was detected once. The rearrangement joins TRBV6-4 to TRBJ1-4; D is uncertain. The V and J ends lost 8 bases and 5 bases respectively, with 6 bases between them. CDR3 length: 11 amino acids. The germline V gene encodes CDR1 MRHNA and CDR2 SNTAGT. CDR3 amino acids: CASPSNEKLFF. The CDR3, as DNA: TGTGCCAGCCCATCAAATGAAAAACTGTTTTTT.

CDR3 region: CASSQEFGVGTSGSRWELFF. CDR3 coding DNA: TGTGCCAGCAGCCAAGAGTTCGGGGTGGGGACTAGCGGGAGTAGGTGGGAGCTGTTTTTT. The rearrangement uses TRBV4-2 and TRBJ2-2, with 14 positions matching TRBD2. Per the germline V gene, CDR1 is LGHNA and CDR2 is YNFKEQ. J gave up 9 bases and V 0 bases, and 15 bases lay outside the gene matches. There are 20 residues in the CDR3.